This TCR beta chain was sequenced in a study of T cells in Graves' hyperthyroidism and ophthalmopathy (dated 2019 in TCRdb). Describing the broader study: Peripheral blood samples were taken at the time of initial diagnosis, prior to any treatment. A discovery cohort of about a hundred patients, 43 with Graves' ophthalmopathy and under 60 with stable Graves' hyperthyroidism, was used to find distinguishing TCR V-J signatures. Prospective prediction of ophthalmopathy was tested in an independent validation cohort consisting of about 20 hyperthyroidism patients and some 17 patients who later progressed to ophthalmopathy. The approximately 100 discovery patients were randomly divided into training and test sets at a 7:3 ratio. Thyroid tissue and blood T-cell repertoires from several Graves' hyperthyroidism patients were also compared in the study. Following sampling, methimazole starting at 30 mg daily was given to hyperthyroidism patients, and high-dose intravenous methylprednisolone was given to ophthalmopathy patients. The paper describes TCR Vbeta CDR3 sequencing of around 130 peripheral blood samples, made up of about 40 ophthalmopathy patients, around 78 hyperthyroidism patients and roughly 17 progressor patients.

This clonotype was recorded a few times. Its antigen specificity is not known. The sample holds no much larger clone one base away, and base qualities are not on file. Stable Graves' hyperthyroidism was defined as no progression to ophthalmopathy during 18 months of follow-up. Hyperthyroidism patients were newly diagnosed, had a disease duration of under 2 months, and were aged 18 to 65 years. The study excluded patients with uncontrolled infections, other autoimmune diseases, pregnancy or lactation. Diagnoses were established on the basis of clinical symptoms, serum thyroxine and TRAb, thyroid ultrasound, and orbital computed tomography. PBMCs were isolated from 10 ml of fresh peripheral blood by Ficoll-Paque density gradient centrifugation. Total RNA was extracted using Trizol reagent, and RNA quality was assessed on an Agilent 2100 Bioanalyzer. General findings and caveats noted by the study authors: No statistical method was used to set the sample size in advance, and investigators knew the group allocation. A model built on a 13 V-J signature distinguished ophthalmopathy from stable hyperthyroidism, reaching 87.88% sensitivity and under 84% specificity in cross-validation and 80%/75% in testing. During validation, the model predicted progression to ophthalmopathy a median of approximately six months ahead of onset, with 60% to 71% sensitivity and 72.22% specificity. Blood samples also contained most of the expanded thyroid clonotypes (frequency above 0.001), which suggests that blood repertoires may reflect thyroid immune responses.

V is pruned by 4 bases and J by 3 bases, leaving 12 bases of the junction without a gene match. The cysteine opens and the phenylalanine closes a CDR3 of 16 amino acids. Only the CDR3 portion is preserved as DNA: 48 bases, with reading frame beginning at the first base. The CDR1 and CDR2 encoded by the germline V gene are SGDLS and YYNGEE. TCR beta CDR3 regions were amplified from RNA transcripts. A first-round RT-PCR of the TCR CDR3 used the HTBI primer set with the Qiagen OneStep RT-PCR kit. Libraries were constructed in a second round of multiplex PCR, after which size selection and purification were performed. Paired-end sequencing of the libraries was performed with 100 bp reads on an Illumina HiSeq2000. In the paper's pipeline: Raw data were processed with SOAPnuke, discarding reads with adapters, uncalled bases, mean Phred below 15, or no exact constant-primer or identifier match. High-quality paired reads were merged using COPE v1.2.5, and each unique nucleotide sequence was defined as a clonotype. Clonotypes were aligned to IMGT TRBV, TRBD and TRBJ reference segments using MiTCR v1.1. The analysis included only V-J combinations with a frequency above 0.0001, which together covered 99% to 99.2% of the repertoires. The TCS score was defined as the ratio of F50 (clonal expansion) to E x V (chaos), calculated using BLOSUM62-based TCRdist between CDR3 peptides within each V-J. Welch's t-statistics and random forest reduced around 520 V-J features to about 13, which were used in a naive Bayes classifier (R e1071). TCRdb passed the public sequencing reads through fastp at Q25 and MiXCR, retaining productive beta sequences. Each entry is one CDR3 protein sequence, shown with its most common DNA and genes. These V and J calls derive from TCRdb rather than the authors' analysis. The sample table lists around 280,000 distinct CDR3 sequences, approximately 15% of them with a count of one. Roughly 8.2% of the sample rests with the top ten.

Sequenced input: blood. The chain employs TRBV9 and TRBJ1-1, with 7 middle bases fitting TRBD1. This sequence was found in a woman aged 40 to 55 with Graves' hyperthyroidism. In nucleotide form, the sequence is TGTGCCAGCAGCTCCAGGACAGGAGGAGGGGACACTGAAGCTTTCTTT. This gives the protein CASSSRTGGGDTEAFF.